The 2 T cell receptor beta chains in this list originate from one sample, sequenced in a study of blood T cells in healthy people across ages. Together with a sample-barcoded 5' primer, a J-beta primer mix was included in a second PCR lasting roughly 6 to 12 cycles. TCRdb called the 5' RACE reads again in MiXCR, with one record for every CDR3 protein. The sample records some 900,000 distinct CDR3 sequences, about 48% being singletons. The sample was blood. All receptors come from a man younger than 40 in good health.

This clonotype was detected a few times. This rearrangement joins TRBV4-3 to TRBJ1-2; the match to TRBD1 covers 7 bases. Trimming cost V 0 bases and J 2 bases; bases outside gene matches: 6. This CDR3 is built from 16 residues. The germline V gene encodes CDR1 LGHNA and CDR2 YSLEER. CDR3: CASSQELPGQNYGYTF. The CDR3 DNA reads TGCGCCAGCAGCCAAGAACTTCCGGGACAGAACTATGGCTACACCTTC.

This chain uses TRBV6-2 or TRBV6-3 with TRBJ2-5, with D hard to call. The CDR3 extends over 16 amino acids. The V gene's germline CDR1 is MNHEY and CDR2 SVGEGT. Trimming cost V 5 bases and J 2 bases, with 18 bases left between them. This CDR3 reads CASSRWGTLYQETQYF. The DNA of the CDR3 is TGTGCCAGCAGTCGGTGGGGAACCCTTTATCAAGAGACCCAGTACTTC.